This T cell receptor beta chain was identified during a study of blood T cell repertoires in COVID-19. About the research overall: Some COVID-19 samples were acute and others convalescent; all came from the United States, Italy and Spain.

Measured with immunoSEQ multiplex PCR; TCRdb has only the in-frame clones, and not every one. Of about 140,000 clones detected, roughly 85% appear once; the ten largest clones hold just under 3%. Sequencing used PBMCs or T cells enriched from blood (not recorded which). This sequence was found in a woman between 50 and 59 years old who had recovered from COVID-19.

The CDR3 DNA is TGTGCCAGTAGTATCACCCTCCGTGGGGCAGGAAACACTGAAGCTTTCTTT. It translates to CASSITLRGAGNTEAFF. The V call is TRBV19, the J call TRBJ1-1; tentative D call: TRBD1 (5 bases). Trimming removed 3 bases at V and 2 bases at J, with 19 bases between. The CDR3 totals 17 residues. CDR1 is LNHDA and CDR2 is SQIVND in the germline V gene (reference sequence).